This T cell receptor beta chain was recovered during a study of shared clonotypes between healthy human individuals. Sorted-subset replicate PCR reactions were performed with around 200 ng DNA, corresponding to tens of thousands of T cell genomes. The protocol was immunoSEQ multiplex PCR, while the TCRdb copy is restricted to in-frame clones and leaves out a portion. The table includes 2 million to 2.5 million clones, about nine tenths detected once. This CDR3 is built from 15 residues. CDR1 SSHAT and CDR2 FNYEAQ come from the germline V gene (reference sequence). Between the trimmed V and J ends, which lost 5 bases and 3 bases, there was a span of 15 bases. All participating donors were Caucasian adults from Nashville, Tennessee.

The sequenced sample was naive CD4+ T cells from PBMCs. Subset indicated: CD45RA+ positively selected. The sequence derives from a young man in good health. Some clones in this sample may be carry-over from other donors' samples. The chain uses TRBV7-7 and TRBJ2-3, with D unresolved. CDR3 DNA sequence: TGTGCCAGCAGCCCTGGACCCCGAGGTACAGATACGCAGTATTTT. Encoded protein: CASSPGPRGTDTQYF.